This T cell receptor (beta chain) came from a study of blood T cells in healthy people across ages. Whole-study findings and limits: Per-million-T-cell TCR beta diversity fell roughly linearly with age. The long-lived group displayed more naive CD4+ cells, plus higher diversity, than the aged donors did.

Germline CDR1 and CDR2: ENHRY and SYGVKD. This CDR3 comprises 14 residues. As regards this clonotype: Its target is not known. One end of the junction fails to match germline, which may point to a read error.

With a J-beta primer mix and a sample-barcoded 5' primer, a second PCR ran roughly 6 to 12 cycles. Per sample, CDR3-containing paired-end reads numbered at least 2.5 million. TCRdb redid the calling of the 5' RACE reads with MiXCR, one entry per CDR3 protein. The sample yields 650,000 to 800,000 distinct CDR3 sequences, 40% to 50% seen once. This chain links TRBV10-3 with TRBJ2-7, with 7 bases identical to TRBD1. This clonotype was obtained from a man aged 60 to 75 in good health. Sequencing was done on a sample of blood. CDR3 sequence reads: CAIGDRVRSYEQYF. The DNA of the CDR3 is TGTGCCATCGGTGACAGGGTCCGTTCCTACGAGCAGTACTTC.